Detailed here is one TCR beta chain. Its target is not known. Within the sample, other DNA sequences also encode this same CDR3. The CDR3 runs 14 residues. CDR1 is SGHRS and CDR2 is YFSETQ in the germline V gene. The germline V and J ends were trimmed by 0 bases and 1 base, with 4 bases remaining between them. This record belongs to a study of shared clonotypes between healthy human individuals. TCRdb keeps only in-frame clones here, not all; method: immunoSEQ multiplex PCR. The sample lists about 2.4 million clones, 80% to 95% seen once, with roughly 0.39% in the top ten. General study points: Few donors limited the genetic and exposure-history diversity represented.

The origin of this receptor is a man between 18 and 29 years old in good health. Some clones in this sample may be carry-over from other donors' samples. The chain is built from TRBV5-1 and TRBJ1-4; D call uncertain. The sequenced material came from naive CD4+ T cells from PBMCs. Subset in this sample: CD45RA+ positively selected. The CDR3 spells CASSLGGTNEKLFF. CDR3 in DNA: TGCGCCAGCAGCTTGGGGGGAACTAATGAAAAACTGTTTTTT. The full variable domain, with the rest looked up from reference TRBV5-1 and TRBJ1-4, is KAGVTQTPRYLIKTRGQQVTLSCSPISGHRSVSWYQQTPGQGLQFLFEYFSETQRNKGNFPGRFSGRQFSNSRSEMNVSTLELGDSALYLCASSLGGTNEKLFFGSGTQLSVL.